Sequencing of this TCR beta chain was carried out in a study of shared clonotypes between healthy human individuals. Study summary: The donor group consisted of a couple of women and three men, aged 18 to 49. The plates for each donor numbered three CD4 naive, three CD4 memory, two CD8 naive and one CD8 memory.

About this clone: No antigen is known for it.

The data were produced by immunoSEQ multiplex PCR, yet TCRdb's version contains in-frame clones alone and is incomplete. The sample records 2 million to 2.5 million clones, 93% being singletons. From germline, CDR1 is PRHDT and CDR2 FYEKMQ (reference sequence). The ends were cut back, 5 bases at V and 1 base at J, with 14 bases in the middle. CDR3 length: 15 residues. All donors were healthy HIV-negative adults lacking recent acute infections or vaccinations. Study-level points and caveats: Shared clonotypes: about 5% naive CD4, 3% to 3.5% naive CD8, less than 2.5% memory CD4, 0.35% to 0.5% memory CD8.

This receptor was obtained from a man aged 18 to 35 in good health. Some clones in this sample may be carry-over from other donors' samples. The V call is TRBV13, the J call TRBJ1-1; tentatively, D is TRBD1 (6 bases). Sequencing input: naive CD4+ T cells from PBMCs. Noted subset: CD45RA+ positively selected. CDR3 bases: TGTGCCAGCAGCCTTCGGGAGGGGGGGAACACTGAAGCTTTCTTT. Translation gives CASSLREGGNTEAFF. Using reference TRBV13 and TRBJ1-1 for the parts outside the CDR3, the full variable domain is AAGVIQSPRHLIKEKRETATLKCYPIPRHDTVYWYQQGPGQDPQFLISFYEKMQSDKGSIPDRFSAQQFSDYHSELNMSSLELGDSALYFCASSLREGGNTEAFFGQGTRLTVV.